This TCR beta chain derives from a study of lymphopenia after photon versus proton radiotherapy. General study findings and limits: A bigger post-nadir fall in TCR diversity correlated inversely with survival time in deceased patients.

Worth noting for this clone: What it binds is not known.

The CDR3 is 14 residues long. V gave up 4 bases and J gave up 5 bases, with 14 bases separating them. Germline lookup yields CDR1 LGHNA and CDR2 YSLEER. The table came from immunoSEQ multiplex PCR; TCRdb's copy has only in-frame clones and leaves some out. The sample lists 60,000 to 75,000 clones; roughly 86% were seen once. The genes are TRBV4-3 and TRBJ2-5; D perhaps matches TRBD2 (5 bases). The receptor's source is a man aged 40-50 years with gastric cancer. Sample: peripheral blood, taken from a patient treated with photon-based radiotherapy. The CDR3 region is CASSLYRGSETQYF. The CDR3 DNA sequence: TGCGCCAGCAGCCTTTACCGGGGTTCTGAGACCCAGTACTTC.